This T cell receptor (beta chain) was sequenced during a study of T cell responses to AZD1222 COVID-19 vaccine. Germline V gene sequence: CDR1 SGHNT, CDR2 YYREEE (reference sequence). This CDR3 has 16 amino acids. Losses at the gene ends were 3 bases for V and 6 bases for J; bases not matched to a gene: 11. Study-wide points: Spike was spanned by vaccine-associated CD4 TCRs, which were dominant at 160-218 and 743-854.

Some clones are missing from TCRdb's copy, which holds only in-frame ones; the method was immunoSEQ multiplex PCR. The sample holds about 200,000 clones; approximately 89% are singletons and the top ten take around 3%. To note about this clone: The antigen is undetermined.

The input for sequencing was peripheral blood, taken 28 days after the second AZD1222 dose. The origin of this receptor is an adult who received the AZD1222 COVID-19 vaccine. This chain connects TRBV5-4 to TRBJ1-2, with 10 nucleotides matching TRBD1. The chain's CDR3 is CASSYLGTGAVDGYTF. CDR3 bases: TGTGCCAGCAGCTATTTAGGGACAGGGGCTGTCGATGGCTACACCTTC. Filled out from reference TRBV5-4 and TRBJ1-2, the complete variable domain reads ETGVTQSPTHLIKTRGQQVTLRCSSQSGHNTVSWYQQALGQGPQFIFQYYREEENGRGNFPPRFSGLQFPNYSSELNVNALELDDSALYLCASSYLGTGAVDGYTFGSGTRLTVV.